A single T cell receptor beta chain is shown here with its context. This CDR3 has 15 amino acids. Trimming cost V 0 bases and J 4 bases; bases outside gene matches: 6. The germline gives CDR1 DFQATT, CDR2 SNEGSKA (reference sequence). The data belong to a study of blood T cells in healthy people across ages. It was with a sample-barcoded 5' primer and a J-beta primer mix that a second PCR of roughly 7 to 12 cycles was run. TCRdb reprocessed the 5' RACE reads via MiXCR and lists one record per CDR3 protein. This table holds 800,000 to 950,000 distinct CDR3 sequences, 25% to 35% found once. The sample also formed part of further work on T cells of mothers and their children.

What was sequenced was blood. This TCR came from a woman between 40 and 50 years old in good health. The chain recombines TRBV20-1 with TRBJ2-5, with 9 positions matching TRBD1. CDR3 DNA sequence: TGCAGTGCTAGAGAGCTACAGGGGGCAGGAGAGACCCAGTACTTC. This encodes CSARELQGAGETQYF.